Sequencing of this T cell receptor beta chain was carried out in a study of T cells in Graves' hyperthyroidism and ophthalmopathy. Study-level findings and limits: Blood also contained most expanded thyroid clonotypes above 0.001.

This clonotype was detected many times. The antigen remains unidentified. In making diagnoses, clinical symptoms, serum thyroxine and TRAb, thyroid ultrasound and orbital computed tomography were all used. Using about 10 ml of fresh peripheral blood, PBMCs were prepared. From RNA transcripts, TCR beta CDR3 regions were amplified. TCR CDR3 underwent first-round RT-PCR with the HTBI primer set. TCRdb re-called the multiplex PCR reads through MiXCR, storing one row per CDR3 protein. This sample has 550,000 to 850,000 distinct CDR3 sequences; around a sixth occur once, and the top ten carry about a sixth. The ends lost 6 bases at V and 6 bases at J; junction bases unmatched: 7. The CDR3 runs 13 residues. The germline V gene encodes CDR1 KGHSH and CDR2 LQKENI.

This TCR derives from a woman aged 45-65 years with Graves' hyperthyroidism that later progressed to Graves' ophthalmopathy. Sequenced: blood. V gene TRBV18 combines with J gene TRBJ1-2; 7 nucleotides agree with TRBD1. The CDR3, as DNA: TGTGCCAGCTCGCCGACAGGGTTCGATGGCTACACCTTC. Amino acids: CASSPTGFDGYTF.